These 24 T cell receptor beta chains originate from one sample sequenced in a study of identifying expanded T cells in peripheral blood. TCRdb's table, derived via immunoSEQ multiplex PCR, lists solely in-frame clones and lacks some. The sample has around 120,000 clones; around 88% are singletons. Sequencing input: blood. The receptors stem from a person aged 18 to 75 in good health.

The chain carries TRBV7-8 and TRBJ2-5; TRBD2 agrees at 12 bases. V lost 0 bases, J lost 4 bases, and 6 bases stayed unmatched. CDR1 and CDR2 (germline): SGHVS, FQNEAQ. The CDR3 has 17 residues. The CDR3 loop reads CASSLALTSGSGETQYF. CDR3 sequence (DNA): TGTGCCAGCAGCTTAGCCCTGACTAGCGGGAGTGGAGAGACCCAGTACTTC.

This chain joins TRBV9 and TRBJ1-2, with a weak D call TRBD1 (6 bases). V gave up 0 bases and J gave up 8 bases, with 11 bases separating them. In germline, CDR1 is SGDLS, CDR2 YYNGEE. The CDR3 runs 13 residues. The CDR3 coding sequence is TGTGCCAGCAGCGTAGGGCGGGGGCAAGGCTACACCTTC. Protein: CASSVGRGQGYTF.

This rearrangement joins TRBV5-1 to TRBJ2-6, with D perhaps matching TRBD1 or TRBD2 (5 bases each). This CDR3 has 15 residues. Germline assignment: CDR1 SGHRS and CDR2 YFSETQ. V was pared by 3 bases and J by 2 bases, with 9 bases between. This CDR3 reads CASSSQGAGANVLTF. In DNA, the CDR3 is TGCGCCAGCAGCTCCCAGGGAGCTGGGGCCAACGTCCTGACTTTC.

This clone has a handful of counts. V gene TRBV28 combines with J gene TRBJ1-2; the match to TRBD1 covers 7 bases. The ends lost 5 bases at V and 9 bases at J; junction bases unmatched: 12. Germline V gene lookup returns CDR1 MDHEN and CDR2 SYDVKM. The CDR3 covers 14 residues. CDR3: CASSLTGEGDRYTF. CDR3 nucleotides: TGTGCCAGCAGTCTTACAGGGGAGGGCGATCGCTACACCTTC.

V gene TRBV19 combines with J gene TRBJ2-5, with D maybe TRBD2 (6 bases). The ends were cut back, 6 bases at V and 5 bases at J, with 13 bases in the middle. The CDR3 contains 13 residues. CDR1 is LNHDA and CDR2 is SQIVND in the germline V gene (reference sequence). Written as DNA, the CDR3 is TGTGCCAGTAGATTCGGGGGAAGGGAGACCCAGTACTTC. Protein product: CASRFGGRETQYF.

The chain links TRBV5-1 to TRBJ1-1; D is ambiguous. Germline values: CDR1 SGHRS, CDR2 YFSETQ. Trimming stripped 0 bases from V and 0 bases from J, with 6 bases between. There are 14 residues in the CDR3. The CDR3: CASSLVRLNTEAFF. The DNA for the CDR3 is TGCGCCAGCAGCTTGGTCAGATTGAACACTGAAGCTTTCTTT. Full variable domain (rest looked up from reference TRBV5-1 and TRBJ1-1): KAGVTQTPRYLIKTRGQQVTLSCSPISGHRSVSWYQQTPGQGLQFLFEYFSETQRNKGNFPGRFSGRQFSNSRSEMNVSTLELGDSALYLCASSLVRLNTEAFFGQGTRLTVV.

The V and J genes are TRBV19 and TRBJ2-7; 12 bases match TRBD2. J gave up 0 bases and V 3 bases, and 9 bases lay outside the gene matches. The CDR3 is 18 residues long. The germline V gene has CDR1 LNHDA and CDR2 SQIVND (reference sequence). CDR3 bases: TGTGCCAGTAGTATTCGGCGCCTGACTAGCGGGAGCTCCTACGAGCAGTACTTC. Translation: CASSIRRLTSGSSYEQYF.

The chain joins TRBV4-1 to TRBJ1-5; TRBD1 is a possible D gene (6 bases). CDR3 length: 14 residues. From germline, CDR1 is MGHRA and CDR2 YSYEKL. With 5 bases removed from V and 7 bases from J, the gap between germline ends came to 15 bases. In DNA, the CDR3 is TGCGCCAGCAGCAAACCAGGGGTAGGCCAGCCCCAGCATTTT. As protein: CASSKPGVGQPQHF.

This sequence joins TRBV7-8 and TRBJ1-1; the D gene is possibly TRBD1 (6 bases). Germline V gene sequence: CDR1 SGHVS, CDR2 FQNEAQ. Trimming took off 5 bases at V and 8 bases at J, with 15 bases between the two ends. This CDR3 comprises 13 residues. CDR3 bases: TGTGCCAGCAGCCCCGTAGGGGGATGGGAAGCTTTCTTT. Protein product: CASSPVGGWEAFF.

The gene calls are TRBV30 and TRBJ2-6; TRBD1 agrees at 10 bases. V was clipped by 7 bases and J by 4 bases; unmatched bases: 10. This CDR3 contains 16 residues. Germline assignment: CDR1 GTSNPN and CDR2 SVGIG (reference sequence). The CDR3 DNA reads TGTGCCTCCTTAGGGGGACAGGGGTCCGGGGCCAACGTCCTGACTTTC. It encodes CASLGGQGSGANVLTF.

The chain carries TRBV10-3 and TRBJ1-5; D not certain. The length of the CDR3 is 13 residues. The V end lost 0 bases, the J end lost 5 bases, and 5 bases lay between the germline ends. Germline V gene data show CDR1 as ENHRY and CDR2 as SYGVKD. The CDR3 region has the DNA TGTGCCATCAGTGAGTCCGGGGATCAGCCCCAGCATTTT. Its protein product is CAISESGDQPQHF.

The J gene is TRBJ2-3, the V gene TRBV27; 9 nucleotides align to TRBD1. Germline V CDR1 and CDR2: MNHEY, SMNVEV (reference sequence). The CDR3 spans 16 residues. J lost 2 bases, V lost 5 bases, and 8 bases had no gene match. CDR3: CASSPQGTGITDTQYF. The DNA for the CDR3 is TGTGCCAGCAGTCCACAAGGGACAGGGATCACAGATACGCAGTATTTT.

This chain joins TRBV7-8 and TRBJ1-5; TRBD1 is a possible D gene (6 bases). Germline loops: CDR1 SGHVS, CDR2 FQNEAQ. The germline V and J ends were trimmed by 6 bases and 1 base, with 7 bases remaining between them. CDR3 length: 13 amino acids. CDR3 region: CASSDRSNQPQHF. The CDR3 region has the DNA TGTGCCAGCAGTGACAGGAGCAATCAGCCCCAGCATTTT.

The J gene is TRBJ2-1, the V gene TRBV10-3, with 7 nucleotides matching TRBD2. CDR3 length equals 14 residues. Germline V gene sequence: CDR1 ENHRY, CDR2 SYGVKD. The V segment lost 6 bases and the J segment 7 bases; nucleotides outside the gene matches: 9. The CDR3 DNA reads TGTGCCATCAGCCCGAGCGGGGCAACAAATGAGCAGTTCTTC. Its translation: CAISPSGATNEQFF.

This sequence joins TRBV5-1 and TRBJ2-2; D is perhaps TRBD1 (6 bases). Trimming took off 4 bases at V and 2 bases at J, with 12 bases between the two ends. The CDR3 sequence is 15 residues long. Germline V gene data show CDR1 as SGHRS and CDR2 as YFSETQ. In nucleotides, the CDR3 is TGCGCCAGCAGCCTGGACAGTCCCAACACCGGGGAGCTGTTTTTT. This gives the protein CASSLDSPNTGELFF.

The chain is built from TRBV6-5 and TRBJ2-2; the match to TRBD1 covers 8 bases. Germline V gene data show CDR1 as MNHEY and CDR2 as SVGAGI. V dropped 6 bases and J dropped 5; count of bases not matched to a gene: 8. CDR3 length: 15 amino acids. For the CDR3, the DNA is TGTGCCAGCAGCCCCCGGGACAGGTTGACCGGGGAGCTGTTTTTT. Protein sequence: CASSPRDRLTGELFF.

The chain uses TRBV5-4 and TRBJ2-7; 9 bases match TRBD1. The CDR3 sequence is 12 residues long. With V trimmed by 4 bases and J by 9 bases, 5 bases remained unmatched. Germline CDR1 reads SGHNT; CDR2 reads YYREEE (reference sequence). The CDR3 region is CASSQQGARQYF. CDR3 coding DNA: TGTGCCAGCAGCCAACAGGGGGCTAGGCAGTACTTC. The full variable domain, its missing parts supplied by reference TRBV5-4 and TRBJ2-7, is ETGVTQSPTHLIKTRGQQVTLRCSSQSGHNTVSWYQQALGQGPQFIFQYYREEENGRGNFPPRFSGLQFPNYSSELNVNALELDDSALYLCASSQQGARQYFGPGTRLTVT.

The CDR3: CTSSHPLAAVVKKYF. The CDR3 coding sequence is TGCACCAGCAGCCATCCTTTAGCGGCAGTTGTGAAAAAGTACTTC. The chain couples TRBV1 to TRBJ2-7; the table's D call, TRBD2, has no DNA check behind it. TRBV1 is an annotated pseudogene. The CDR3 contains 15 residues.

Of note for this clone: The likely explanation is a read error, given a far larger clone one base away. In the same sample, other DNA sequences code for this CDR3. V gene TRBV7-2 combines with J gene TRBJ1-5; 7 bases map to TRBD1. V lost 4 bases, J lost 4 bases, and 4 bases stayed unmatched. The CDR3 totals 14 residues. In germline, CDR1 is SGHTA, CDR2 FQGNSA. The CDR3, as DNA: TGTGCCAGCAGCTCGACAGGGACTAATCAGCCCCAGCATTTT. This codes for CASSSTGTNQPQHF.

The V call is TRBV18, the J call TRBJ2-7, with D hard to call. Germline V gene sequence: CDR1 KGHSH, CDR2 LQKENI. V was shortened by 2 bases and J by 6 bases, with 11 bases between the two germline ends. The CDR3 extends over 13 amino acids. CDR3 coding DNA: TGTGCCAGCTCACCAAAAAGGGATGGCGAGCAGTACTTC. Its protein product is CASSPKRDGEQYF.

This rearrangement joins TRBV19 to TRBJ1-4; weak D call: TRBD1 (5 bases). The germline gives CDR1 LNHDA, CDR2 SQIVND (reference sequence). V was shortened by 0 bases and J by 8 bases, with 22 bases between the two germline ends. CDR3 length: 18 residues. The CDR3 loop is CASSIDSVQGSAREKLFF. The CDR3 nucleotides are TGTGCCAGTAGTATAGATTCCGTCCAGGGATCGGCGAGGGAAAAACTGTTTTTT.

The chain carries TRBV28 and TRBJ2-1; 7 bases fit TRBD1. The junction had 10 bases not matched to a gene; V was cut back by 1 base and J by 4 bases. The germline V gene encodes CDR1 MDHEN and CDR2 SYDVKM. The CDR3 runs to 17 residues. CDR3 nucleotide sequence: TGTGCCAGCAGTTTATCCGTACAGGGGTGGGGATACAATGAGCAGTTCTTC. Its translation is CASSLSVQGWGYNEQFF.

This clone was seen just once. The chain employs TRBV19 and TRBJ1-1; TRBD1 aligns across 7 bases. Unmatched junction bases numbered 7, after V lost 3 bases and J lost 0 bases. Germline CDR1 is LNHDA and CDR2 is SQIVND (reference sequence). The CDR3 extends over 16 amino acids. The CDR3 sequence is CASSIGQGVMNTEAFF. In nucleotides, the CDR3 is TGTGCCAGTAGTATCGGGCAGGGGGTTATGAACACTGAAGCTTTCTTT.

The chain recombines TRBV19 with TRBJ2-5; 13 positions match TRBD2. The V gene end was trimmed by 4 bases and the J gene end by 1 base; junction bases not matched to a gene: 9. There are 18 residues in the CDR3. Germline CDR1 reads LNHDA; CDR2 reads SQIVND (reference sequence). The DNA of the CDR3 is TGTGCCAGTAGTACCCCACTAGCGGGGGGGACCCTCCAAGAGACCCAGTACTTC. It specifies CASSTPLAGGTLQETQYF.